A selection of T cell receptor beta chains follows, all from one sample in a study of T cells in narcolepsy. Only in-frame clones appear in the TCRdb table, and some are missing; sequencing was by immunoSEQ multiplex PCR. The sample holds tens of thousands of clones, under 85% seen once. Sequencing was carried out using memory (CD45RA-) CD4+ T cells from blood. Receptors originate from a human donor in good health. CDR3s include the opening cysteine and the closing phenylalanine or tryptophan. The D gene is left open where the match is weak. Size is stated for part of the rows, as once, few or many counts, or as a class when the clone is expanded.

d_call	j_call	clone_size	v_call	cdr3_nt	cdr3_aa
TRBD1	TRBJ2-7	few	TRBV6-1	TGTGCCAGCACCCACCGGGACAGGAGCGAGCAGTACTTC	CASTHRDRSEQYF
TRBD2	TRBJ2-2	-	TRBV18	TGTGCCAGCTCACCACGGGGGGGAAGCGAAACCGGGGAGCTGTTTTTT	CASSPRGGSETGELFF
-	TRBJ1-2	-	TRBV6-6	TGTGCCAGCAGTTATGACGCTGGCTACACCTTC	CASSYDAGYTF
-	TRBJ1-3	-	TRBV11-3	TGTGCCAGCAGCTTAGGGCGATTCTCTGGAAACACCATATATTTT	CASSLGRFSGNTIYF
-	TRBJ2-7	-	TRBV6-1	TGTGCCACAATGGAAGCAGGTACCTACGAGCAGTACTTC	CATMEAGTYEQYF
-	TRBJ1-2	-	TRBV9	TGTGCCAGCGAAGGGAGGGTGAACTATGGCTACACCTTC	CASEGRVNYGYTF
-	TRBJ1-3	-	TRBV7-6	TGTGCCAGCAGCCCTCAACCGGGGCCCACTGGAAACACCATATATTTT	CASSPQPGPTGNTIYF
-	TRBJ2-7	-	TRBV5-1	TGCGCCAGCAGCTTGGCCCAGGGTAGCGGAGTGTCCTACGAGCAGTACTTC	CASSLAQGSGVSYEQYF
-	TRBJ1-1	-	TRBV29-1	TGCAGCGGCCGACAGCTCACTGAAGCTTTCTTT	CSGRQLTEAFF
-	TRBJ1-1	-	TRBV6-1	TGTGCCAGCAGACACCCGTTAGGGTCGAGGACTGAAGCTTTCTTT	CASRHPLGSRTEAFF
TRBD2	TRBJ2-1	-	TRBV5-6	TGTGCCAGCAGCCCCACTAGCGGGAGCTACAATGAGCAGTTCTTC	CASSPTSGSYNEQFF
TRBD1	TRBJ2-1	-	TRBV2	TGTGCCAGCAGGGAGACAGGGAATGAGCAGTTCTTC	CASRETGNEQFF
TRBD1	TRBJ1-1	-	TRBV12-5	TGTGCTAGTGTTAGGACAGGGGGCAACACTGAAGCTTTCTTT	CASVRTGGNTEAFF
TRBD2	TRBJ2-1	-	TRBV5-4	TGTGCCGGACACTATAGCGGGAATACTGAAAATGAGCAGTTCTTC	CAGHYSGNTENEQFF
TRBD2	TRBJ2-1	few	TRBV6-4	TGTGCCAGCAGTGACTTGACTAGCACCGGGGAGCAGTTCTTC	CASSDLTSTGEQFF
TRBD2	TRBJ2-7	-	TRBV11-2	TGTGCCAGCAGCTTAACAGCGGGAGACCACGAGCAGTACTTC	CASSLTAGDHEQYF
-	TRBJ2-7	-	TRBV18	TGTGCCAGCTCACCCAACGGAGGCTACGAGCAGTACTTC	CASSPNGGYEQYF
TRBD1	TRBJ1-5	-	TRBV6-4	TGTGCCAGCAGCGAAAAACCGGGACAGGGGGTGTTTAATCAGCCCCAGCATTTT	CASSEKPGQGVFNQPQHF
-	TRBJ2-2	-	TRBV14	TGTGCCAGCAGCCAATTGGGGGCCGGGGAGCTGTTTTTT	CASSQLGAGELFF
TRBD2	TRBJ2-7	-	TRBV10-3	TGTGCCATCAGTCCGACTAGCGGGAGGGCCCTCGGCGAGCAGTACTTC	CAISPTSGRALGEQYF
-	TRBJ1-6	-	TRBV10-3	TGTGCCATCAAGGGTAGTTTGAATTCACCCCTCCACTTT	CAIKGSLNSPLHF
TRBD1	TRBJ2-1	-	TRBV10-2	TGCGCCAGCAGGCTCGGGACAGGGGGCGGCGGTGAGCAGTTCTTC	CASRLGTGGGGEQFF
-	TRBJ2-5	-	TRBV15	TGTGCCACCAGCAGACAGCAAGAGACCCAGTACTTC	CATSRQQETQYF
TRBD1	TRBJ2-1	once	TRBV10-3	TGTGCCATCAGTGGCGAAGGGACAGGGTTCTTCAATGAGCAGTTCTTC	CAISGEGTGFFNEQFF
TRBD1	TRBJ1-5	-	TRBV19	TGTGCCAGTAGTATGGAGGGGGCGAGGTATCAGCCCCAGCATTTT	CASSMEGARYQPQHF
-	TRBJ2-7	-	TRBV14	TGTGCCAGCAGTCCAAGGGGTGGGGTAAGCAACGAGCAGTACTTC	CASSPRGGVSNEQYF
TRBD1	TRBJ1-2	-	TRBV6-5	TGTGCCAGCAGGGCCGACAGGGCCTATGGCTACACCTTC	CASRADRAYGYTF
-	TRBJ2-1	-	TRBV7-9	TGTGCCAGCAGCTCCTGGACAAGGGGGAATTACAATGAGCAGTTCTTC	CASSSWTRGNYNEQFF
-	TRBJ2-5	-	TRBV18	TGTGCCAGCTCACGGAACACGGTTTACAACCAAGAGACCCAGTACTTC	CASSRNTVYNQETQYF
-	TRBJ2-5	-	TRBV12-5	TGTGCTAGTGGTTTGGTCCCCACCATCCAAGAGACCCAGTACTTC	CASGLVPTIQETQYF
-	TRBJ2-7	large	TRBV5-1	TGCGCCAGCAGCTTGGATCGATTGAGCAGCGGCGAGCAGTACTTC	CASSLDRLSSGEQYF
TRBD2	TRBJ2-5	-	TRBV7-3	TGTGCCAGCAGCTCGTTAGCGGGAGTGGTCCCCAAAGAGACCCAGTACTTC	CASSSLAGVVPKETQYF
-	TRBJ2-7	-	TRBV5-5	TGTGCCAGCAGCTTGGGACAGGTCTACGAGCAGTACTTC	CASSLGQVYEQYF
-	TRBJ1-4	-	TRBV28	TGTGCCAGCAGTAGTCTAAGGGGGGGTAATGAAAAACTGTTTTTT	CASSSLRGGNEKLFF
-	TRBJ1-4	-	TRBV30	TGTGCCTGGAACCAGGGGCCAACCACTAATGAAAAACTGTTTTTT	CAWNQGPTTNEKLFF
-	TRBJ1-1	-	TRBV5-1	TGCGCCAGCAGCCCCTGGACAGAAAACACTGAAGCTTTCTTT	CASSPWTENTEAFF
TRBD1	TRBJ1-3	-	TRBV2	TGTGCCAGCAGGTCCACAGACAGGGGGCGAACCGTATGGCCTGGAAACACCATATATTTT	CASRSTDRGRTVWPGNTIYF
-	TRBJ2-5	-	TRBV7-9	TGTGCCAGCAGCTCCCTAGGGTGGACCCAAGAGACCCAGTACTTC	CASSSLGWTQETQYF
-	TRBJ2-3	-	TRBV9	TGTGCCAGCAGCGTACAGGTCGGGAGCGCAGATACGCAGTATTTT	CASSVQVGSADTQYF
-	TRBJ2-3	-	TRBV30	TGTGCCTGGAGGGTGGGACCCCGGCACACAGATACGCAGTATTTT	CAWRVGPRHTDTQYF
TRBD1	TRBJ1-4	-	TRBV5-1	TGCGCCAGCAGCTTAACAGGGGCAGAGGAAAAACTGTTTTTT	CASSLTGAEEKLFF
TRBD2	TRBJ2-1	-	TRBV5-1	TGCGCCAGCAGCTTTAGCGGGAGGATCAACGATGAGCAGTTCTTC	CASSFSGRINDEQFF
-	TRBJ2-2	-	TRBV7-2	TGTGCCAGCAGCTTAGTGATAGGGACTGGAACCGGGGAGCTGTTTTTT	CASSLVIGTGTGELFF
TRBD1	TRBJ2-7	-	TRBV11-2	TGTGCCAGCAGCTTAGCGGGCAGGGGGCTGGACGAGCAGTACTTC	CASSLAGRGLDEQYF
-	TRBJ1-1	few	TRBV10-2	TGCGCCAGCAGTGATTGGGGGCGGACTGAAGCTTTCTTT	CASSDWGRTEAFF
TRBD1	TRBJ1-2	-	TRBV6-1	TGTGCCAGCAGTGAAGCGCGTTCGGCGGGACAGGGCTATGGCTACACCTTC	CASSEARSAGQGYGYTF
TRBD2	TRBJ2-7	-	TRBV13	TGTGCCAGCAGCTTTAGCGGGAGCTCCTACGAGCAGTACTTC	CASSFSGSSYEQYF
-	TRBJ2-7	-	TRBV5-4	TGTGCCAGCAGCGAGAGACAGAGTTCCTACGAGCAGTACTTC	CASSERQSSYEQYF